The 22 T cell receptor beta chains in this list originate from one sample, sequenced in a study of cytomegalovirus exposure and HLA in healthy donors. PCR amplification relied on 60 Vbeta primers (plus 13 Jbeta primers). Measured with immunoSEQ multiplex PCR; TCRdb has only the in-frame clones, and not every one. The sample consists of about 130,000 clones, roughly 79% of them appearing once. The sample consisted of PBMCs. The receptors originated from a woman aged 50 to 60 in good health and CMV-seronegative.

V and J are TRBV5-4 and TRBJ2-3; 10 positions agree with TRBD2. CDR1 SGHNT and CDR2 YYREEE come from the germline V gene (reference sequence). There are 15 residues in the CDR3. The ends lost 4 bases at V and 1 base at J; junction bases unmatched: 3. CDR3 sequence: CASSKGTSGTDTQYF. In DNA, the CDR3 is TGTGCCAGCAGCAAGGGGACTAGCGGCACAGATACGCAGTATTTT.

The gene calls are TRBV11-3 and TRBJ2-7; 13 positions agree with TRBD2. Germline CDR1 is SGHNT and CDR2 is YENEEA. The V segment lost 4 bases and the J segment 3 bases; nucleotides outside the gene matches: 6. CDR3 length: 16 residues. The CDR3 region has the DNA TGTGCCAGCAGCTCCACTAGCGGGAGGGCCCTCTACGAGCAGTACGTC. This gives the protein CASSSTSGRALYEQYV.

The chain recombines TRBV7-9 with TRBJ1-5; 9 positions match TRBD1. Germline V gene lookup returns CDR1 SEHNR and CDR2 FQNEAQ (reference sequence). This CDR3 region has 14 residues. The ends lost 4 bases at V and 9 bases at J; junction bases unmatched: 7. The CDR3 region is CASSSGQGYAPQHF. CDR3 coding DNA: TGTGCCAGCAGCTCCGGACAGGGGTATGCGCCCCAGCATTTT.

This rearrangement joins TRBV2 to TRBJ2-1; TRBD2 agrees at 10 bases. This CDR3 comprises 14 residues. The germline V gene encodes CDR1 SNHLY and CDR2 FYNNEI. Trimming at V came to 5 bases and at J to 7 bases, leaving 5 bases not matched to a gene. The chain's CDR3 is CASSFSGRRNEQFF. The CDR3 nucleotides read TGTGCCAGCAGTTTTAGCGGGAGGCGGAATGAGCAGTTCTTC.

The chain combines TRBV4-3 with TRBJ1-1; 7 nucleotides agree with TRBD1. Germline values: CDR1 LGHNA, CDR2 YSLEER. V dropped 1 base and J dropped 2; count of bases not matched to a gene: 16. This CDR3 spans 19 amino acids. For the CDR3, the DNA is TGCGCCAGCAGCCAAGTCCTTTTTCCACGGACAGGAGATAACACTGAAGCTTTCTTT. It translates to CASSQVLFPRTGDNTEAFF.

V is TRBV7-9 and J is TRBJ1-1, with D possibly TRBD1 on 5 matching bases. The germline gives CDR1 SEHNR, CDR2 FQNEAQ (reference sequence). This CDR3 comprises 15 residues. V dropped 5 bases and J dropped 5 bases, with 18 bases sitting between them. The DNA for the CDR3 is TGTGCCAGCAGCATCCGGGACTTGGGTTTGACTGAAGCTTTCTTT. Its protein product is CASSIRDLGLTEAFF.

The gene calls are TRBV28 and TRBJ1-1; D ambiguous. The CDR3 length is 15 residues. V lost 1 base and J lost 4, with 13 bases in between. CDR1 and CDR2 from the germline V gene are MDHEN and SYDVKM. The CDR3 nucleotides are TGTGCCAGCAGTTTATTAACAGAGACATTCACTGAAGCTTTCTTT. It encodes CASSLLTETFTEAFF.

This clone was recorded only once. This rearrangement joins TRBV7-9 to TRBJ1-2; D is ambiguous. The V gene lost 1 base and the J gene lost 6 bases, with 12 bases spanning the gap. This CDR3 has 14 amino acids. Germline CDR1 is SEHNR and CDR2 is FQNEAQ (reference sequence). The CDR3 region has the DNA TGTGCCAGCAGCTTAGAGTGGAGAGGGCATGGCTACACCTTC. Protein product: CASSLEWRGHGYTF.

This clone was observed once. The V call is TRBV5-1, the J call TRBJ1-4; 9 bases fit TRBD1. Per the germline V gene, CDR1 is SGHRS and CDR2 is YFSETQ. V was clipped by 2 bases and J by 8 bases; unmatched bases: 7. This CDR3 contains 15 residues. The chain's CDR3 is CASSLPTGGEEKLFF. The CDR3 coding sequence is TGCGCCAGCAGCTTACCGACAGGGGGAGAGGAAAAACTGTTTTTT.

Here the CDR3 reads CAISNGTPREKLFF. The CDR3 bases are TGTGCCATCAGCAACGGGACTCCCCGGGAAAAACTGTTTTTT. The chain has TRBV10-3 and TRBJ1-4; D might be TRBD1 (5 bases). The CDR3 has 14 amino acids. CDR1 and CDR2 from the germline V gene are ENHRY and SYGVKD. Trimming took 6 bases from V and 8 from J, leaving 16 bases between them.

The V gene is TRBV11-2, the J gene TRBJ2-1, with 11 nucleotides matching TRBD2. CDR1 SGHAT and CDR2 FQNNGV come from the germline V gene. The length of the CDR3 is 18 residues. With 6 bases clipped from V and 2 bases from J, the junction kept 12 bases outside the gene matches. CDR3 in amino acids: CASRSIRLAGSAYNEQFF. In DNA form, the CDR3 reads TGTGCCAGCAGAAGTATTCGACTAGCGGGATCCGCCTACAATGAGCAGTTCTTC.

This rearrangement joins TRBV4-3 to TRBJ2-7, with a tentative D call TRBD1 (6 bases). Looked up from germline, CDR1 is LGHNA and CDR2 is YSLEER. The CDR3 covers 17 residues. Trimming removed 0 bases from V and 1 base from J, with 16 bases in between. The CDR3 bases are TGCGCCAGCAGCCAAGATATGGCGCCAGGGGAATCCTACGAGCAGTACTTC. This translates into CASSQDMAPGESYEQYF.

The J gene is TRBJ2-1, the V gene TRBV29-1, with D possibly matching TRBD1 (6 bases). The V end lost 4 bases, the J end lost 2 bases, and 9 bases lay between the germline ends. The CDR3 spans 13 residues. Germline CDR1 and CDR2: SQVTM and ANQGSEA. CDR3 bases: TGCAGCGTTGGGGGGCTGCCCTACAATGAGCAGTTCTTC. Its translation: CSVGGLPYNEQFF.

The V call is TRBV7-9, the J call TRBJ2-5; maybe TRBD2 (5 bases). From germline, CDR1 is SEHNR and CDR2 FQNEAQ (reference sequence). The V gene lost 2 bases and the J gene lost 4 bases, with 11 bases spanning the gap. This CDR3 spans 14 amino acids. CDR3 residues: CASSLLPRGETQYF. The CDR3 bases are TGTGCCAGCAGCTTACTACCCCGGGGAGAGACCCAGTACTTC.

This chain's CDR3 is CASSPTRGSYNEQFF. In DNA, the CDR3 is TGTGCCAGCAGCCCTACCCGCGGGTCCTACAATGAGCAGTTCTTC. The chain joins TRBV2 to TRBJ2-1; D may be TRBD2 (5 bases). CDR3 length equals 15 residues. The V end lost 6 bases, the J end lost 1 base, and 13 bases lay between the germline ends. Germline V gene data show CDR1 as SNHLY and CDR2 as FYNNEI.

The chain carries TRBV19 and TRBJ1-1; D may be TRBD1 (5 bases). The germline V gene encodes CDR1 LNHDA and CDR2 SQIVND (reference sequence). The length of the CDR3 is 16 residues. V was trimmed by 6 bases and J by 0 bases, leaving 17 bases between them. DNA of the CDR3: TGTGCCAGTAGCGACCGGGGGGGGAGCATGAACACTGAAGCTTTCTTT. Translation gives CASSDRGGSMNTEAFF. Supplemented by reference TRBV19 and TRBJ1-1, the full variable domain reads DGGITQSPKYLFRKEGQNVTLSCEQNLNHDAMYWYRQDPGQGLRLIYYSQIVNDFQKGDIAEGYSVSREKKESFPLTVTSAQKNPTAFYLCASSDRGGSMNTEAFFGQGTRLTVV.

This clone came up once. The V gene is TRBV6-6, the J gene TRBJ2-3; 7 positions match TRBD2. J was trimmed by 6 bases and V by 2 bases; bases with no gene match: 5. The V gene's germline CDR1 is MNHNY and CDR2 SVGAGI (reference sequence). This CDR3 comprises 14 residues. For the CDR3, the DNA is TGTGCCAGCAGTTACCCGGGAGGATCGGATACGCAGTATTTT. Its protein product is CASSYPGGSDTQYF.

This clone has only a few counts. The chain couples TRBV4-1 to TRBJ2-4; maybe TRBD1 (6 bases). Deletions cut 1 base from V and 8 bases from J, with 12 bases between. The V gene's germline CDR1 is MGHRA and CDR2 YSYEKL. This CDR3 spans 14 amino acids. CDR3 nucleotide sequence: TGCGCCAGCAGCCAAGGGACAGTACGGGACATTCAGTACTTC. This encodes CASSQGTVRDIQYF.

The chain's CDR3 is CASSSLQAGGRETQYF. The DNA for the CDR3 is TGTGCCAGTAGTTCCCTGCAAGCGGGAGGGCGGGAGACCCAGTACTTC. The rearrangement uses TRBV19 and TRBJ2-5; 10 bases line up with TRBD2. The CDR3 spans 16 residues. With 5 bases clipped from V and 5 bases from J, the junction kept 11 bases outside the gene matches. The germline CDR1 and CDR2 sequences are LNHDA and SQIVND (reference sequence).

With respect to this clone: An end of the junction differs from the germline gene, which may be a read error. The chain is built from TRBV7-9 and TRBJ1-2; 7 nucleotides agree with TRBD1. Germline V gives CDR1 SEHNR, CDR2 FQNEAQ (reference sequence). The CDR3 runs to 15 residues. The CDR3 protein is CSSSLGQTLFYGYTF. CDR3 sequence (DNA): TGTTCCAGCAGCTTGGGACAGACCCTTTTCTATGGCTACACCTTC.

The genes are TRBV30 and TRBJ1-1; TRBD1 aligns across 9 bases. Looked up from germline, CDR1 is GTSNPN and CDR2 is SVGIG (reference sequence). The V gene end was trimmed by 7 bases and the J gene end by 4 bases; junction bases not matched to a gene: 10. The CDR3 has 14 residues. CDR3 nucleotides: TGTGCCTTCCCTCGGACAGGGGCGGGCACTGAAGCTTTCTTT. This codes for CAFPRTGAGTEAFF.

The genes are TRBV2 and TRBJ2-7; D remains unclear. Trimming took off 3 bases at V and 4 bases at J, with 4 bases between the two ends. This CDR3 is built from 11 residues. Per germline, CDR1 SNHLY and CDR2 FYNNEI. The CDR3 region has the DNA TGTGCCAGCAGTGAGCAGTACGAGCAGTACTTC. This gives the protein CASSEQYEQYF.